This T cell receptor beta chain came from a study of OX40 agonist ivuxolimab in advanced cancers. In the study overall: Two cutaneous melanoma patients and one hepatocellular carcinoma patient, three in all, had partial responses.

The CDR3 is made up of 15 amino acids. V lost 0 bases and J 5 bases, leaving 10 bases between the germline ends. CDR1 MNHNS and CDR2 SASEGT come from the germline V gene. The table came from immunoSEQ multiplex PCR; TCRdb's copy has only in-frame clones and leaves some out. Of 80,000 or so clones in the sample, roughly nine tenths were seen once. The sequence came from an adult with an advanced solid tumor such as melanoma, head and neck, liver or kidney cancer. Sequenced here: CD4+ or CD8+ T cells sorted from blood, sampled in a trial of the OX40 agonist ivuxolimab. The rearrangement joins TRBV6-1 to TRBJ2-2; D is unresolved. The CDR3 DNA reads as TGTGCCAGCAGTGAAGCGATTAATTTAACCGGGGAGCTGTTTTTT. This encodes CASSEAINLTGELFF.